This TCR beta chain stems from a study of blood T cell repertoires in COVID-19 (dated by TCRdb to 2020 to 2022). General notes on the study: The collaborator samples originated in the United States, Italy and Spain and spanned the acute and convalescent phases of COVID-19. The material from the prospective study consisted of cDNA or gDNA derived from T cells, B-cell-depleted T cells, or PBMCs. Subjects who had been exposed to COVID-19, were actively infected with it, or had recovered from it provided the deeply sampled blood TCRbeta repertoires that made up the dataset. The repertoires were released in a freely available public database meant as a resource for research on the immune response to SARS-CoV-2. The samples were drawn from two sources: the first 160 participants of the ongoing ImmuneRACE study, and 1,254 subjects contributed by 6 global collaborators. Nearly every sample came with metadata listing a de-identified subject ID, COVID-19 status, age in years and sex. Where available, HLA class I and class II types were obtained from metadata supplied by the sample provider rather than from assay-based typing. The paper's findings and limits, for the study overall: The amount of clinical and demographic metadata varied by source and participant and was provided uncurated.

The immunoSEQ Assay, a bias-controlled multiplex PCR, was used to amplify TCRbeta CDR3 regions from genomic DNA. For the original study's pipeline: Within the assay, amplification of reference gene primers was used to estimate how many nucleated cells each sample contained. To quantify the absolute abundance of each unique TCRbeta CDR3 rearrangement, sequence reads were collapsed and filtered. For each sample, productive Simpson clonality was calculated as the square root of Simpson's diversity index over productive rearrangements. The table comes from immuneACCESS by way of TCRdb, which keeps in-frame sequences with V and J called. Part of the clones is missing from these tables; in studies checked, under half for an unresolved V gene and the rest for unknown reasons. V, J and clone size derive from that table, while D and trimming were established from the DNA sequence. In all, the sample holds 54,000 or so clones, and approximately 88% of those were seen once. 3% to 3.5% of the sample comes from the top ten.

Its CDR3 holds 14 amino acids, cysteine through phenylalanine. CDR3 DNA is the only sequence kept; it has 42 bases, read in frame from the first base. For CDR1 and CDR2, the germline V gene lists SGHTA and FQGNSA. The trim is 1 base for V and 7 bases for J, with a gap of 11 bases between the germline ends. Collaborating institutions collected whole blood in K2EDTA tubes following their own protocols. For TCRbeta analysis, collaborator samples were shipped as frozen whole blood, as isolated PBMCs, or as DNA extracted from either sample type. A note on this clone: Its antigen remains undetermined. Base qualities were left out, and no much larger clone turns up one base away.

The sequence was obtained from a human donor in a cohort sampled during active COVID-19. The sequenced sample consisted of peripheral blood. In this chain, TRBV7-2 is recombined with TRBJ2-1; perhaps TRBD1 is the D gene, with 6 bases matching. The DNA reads TGTGCCAGCAGCTTAGGCAACAGGGATAATGAGCAGTTCTTC. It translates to CASSLGNRDNEQFF. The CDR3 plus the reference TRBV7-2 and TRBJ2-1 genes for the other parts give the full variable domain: GAGVSQSPSNKVTEKGKDVELRCDPISGHTALYWYRQSLGQGLEFLIYFQGNSAPDKSGLPSDRFSAERTGGSVSTLTIQRTQQEDSAVYLCASSLGNRDNEQFFGPGTRLTVL.